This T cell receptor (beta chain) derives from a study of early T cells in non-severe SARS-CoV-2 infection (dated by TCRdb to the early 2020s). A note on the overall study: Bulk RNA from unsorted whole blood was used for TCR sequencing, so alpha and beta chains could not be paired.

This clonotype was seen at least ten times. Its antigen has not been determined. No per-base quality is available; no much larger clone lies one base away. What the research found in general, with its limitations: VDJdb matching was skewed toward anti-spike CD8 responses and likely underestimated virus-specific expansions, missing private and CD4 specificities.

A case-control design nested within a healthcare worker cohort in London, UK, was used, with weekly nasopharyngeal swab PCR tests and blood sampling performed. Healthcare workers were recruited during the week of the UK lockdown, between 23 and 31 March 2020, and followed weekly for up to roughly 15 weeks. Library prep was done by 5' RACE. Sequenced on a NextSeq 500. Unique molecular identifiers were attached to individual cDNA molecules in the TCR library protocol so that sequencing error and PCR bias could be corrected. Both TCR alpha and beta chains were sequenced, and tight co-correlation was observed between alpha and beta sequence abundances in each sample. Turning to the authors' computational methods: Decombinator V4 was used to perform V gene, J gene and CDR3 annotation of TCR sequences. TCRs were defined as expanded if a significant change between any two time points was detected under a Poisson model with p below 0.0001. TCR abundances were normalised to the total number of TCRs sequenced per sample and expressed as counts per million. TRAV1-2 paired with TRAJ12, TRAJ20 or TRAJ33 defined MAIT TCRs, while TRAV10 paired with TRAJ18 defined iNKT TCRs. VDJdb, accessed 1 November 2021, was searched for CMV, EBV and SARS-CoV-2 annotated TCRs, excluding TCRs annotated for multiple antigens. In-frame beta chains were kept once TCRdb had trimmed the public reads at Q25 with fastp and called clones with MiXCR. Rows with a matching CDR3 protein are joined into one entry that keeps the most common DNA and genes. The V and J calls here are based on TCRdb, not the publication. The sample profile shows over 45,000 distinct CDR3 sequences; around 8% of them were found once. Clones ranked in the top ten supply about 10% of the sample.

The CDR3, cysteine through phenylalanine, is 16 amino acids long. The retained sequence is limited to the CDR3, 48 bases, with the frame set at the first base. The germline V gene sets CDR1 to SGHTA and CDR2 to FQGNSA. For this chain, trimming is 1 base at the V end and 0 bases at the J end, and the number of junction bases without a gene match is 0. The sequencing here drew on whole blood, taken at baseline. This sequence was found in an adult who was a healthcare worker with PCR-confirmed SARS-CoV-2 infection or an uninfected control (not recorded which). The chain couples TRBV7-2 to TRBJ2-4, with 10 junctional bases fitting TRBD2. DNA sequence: TGTGCCAGCAGCTTAGGACTAGCGGGAGCCAAAAACATTCAGTACTTC. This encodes CASSLGLAGAKNIQYF.